This note documents a single T cell receptor beta chain sequence. Its cognate antigen is unknown. Data came from immunoSEQ multiplex PCR; TCRdb stores just in-frame clones and leaves some out. Seen here are over a million clones, about 70% observed once, and the top ten hold about 1.5%. This specimen comes from a study of shared clonotypes between healthy human individuals. With 4 bases clipped from V and 4 bases from J, the junction kept 5 bases outside the gene matches. The CDR3 is made up of 15 amino acids. Germline lookup yields CDR1 MNHNS and CDR2 SASEGT. Notes on the study in general: Rarefaction demonstrated incomplete sorted-subset sequencing despite large depth.

The study separated CD4+ cells into CD45RA+ naive and CD45RA-negative memory subsets. The chain employs TRBV6-1 and TRBJ1-5, with TRBD1 matching 9 bases. The sample taken for sequencing was memory CD4+ T cells sorted from blood. Indicated subset: CD45RA-negative fraction. The receptor comes from a man between 18 and 29 years old in good health. In DNA form, the CDR3 reads TGTGCCAGCAGTGCGCCGGACAGGGGTAATCAGCCCCAGCATTTT. It codes for CASSAPDRGNQPQHF.